This T cell receptor (beta chain) was captured in a study of T cell responses to AZD1222 COVID-19 vaccine. Concerning this clone: Its antigen remains unidentified.

TCRdb keeps only in-frame clones here, not all; method: immunoSEQ multiplex PCR. The data show around 84,000 clones, 92% seen once. General observations from the study: Among vaccine-associated CD4 TCRs, coverage spanned spike, with dominance at 160-218 and 743-854. The sample set comprised mostly white British donors with more females, and clonal diversity was possibly underestimated.

CDR3 length: 14 amino acids. V was clipped by 6 bases and J by 4 bases; unmatched bases: 8. Germline CDR1 is MDHEN and CDR2 is SYDVKM. The TCR was taken from an adult in good health. This chain joins TRBV28 and TRBJ1-2; 7 bases line up with TRBD1. Here the sequenced sample was peripheral blood, taken on day 0 of MenACWY control vaccination. DNA for the CDR3: TGTGCCAGCAGGACAGACAGGGAGGGCTATGGCTACACCTTC. Its protein product is CASRTDREGYGYTF.